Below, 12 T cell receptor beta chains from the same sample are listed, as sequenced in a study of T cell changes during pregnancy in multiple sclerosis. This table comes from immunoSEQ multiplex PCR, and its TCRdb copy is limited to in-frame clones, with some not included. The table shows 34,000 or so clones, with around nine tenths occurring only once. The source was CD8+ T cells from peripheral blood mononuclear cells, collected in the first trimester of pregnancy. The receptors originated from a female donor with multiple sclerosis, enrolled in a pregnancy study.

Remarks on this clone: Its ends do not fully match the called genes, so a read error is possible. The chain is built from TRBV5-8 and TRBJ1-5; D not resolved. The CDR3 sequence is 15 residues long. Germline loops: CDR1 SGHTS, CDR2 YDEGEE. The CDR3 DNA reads TGTGCCACCAGCTTAGGTTTCGGGGACAATCAGCCCCAGCATTTT. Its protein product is CATSLGFGDNQPQHF.

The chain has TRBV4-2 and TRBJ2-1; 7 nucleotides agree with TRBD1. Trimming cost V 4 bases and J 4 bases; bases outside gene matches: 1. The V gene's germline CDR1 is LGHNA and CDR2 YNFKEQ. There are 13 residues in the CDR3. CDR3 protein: CASSLGQYNEQFF. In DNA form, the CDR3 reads TGTGCCAGCAGCCTGGGACAGTACAATGAGCAGTTCTTC.

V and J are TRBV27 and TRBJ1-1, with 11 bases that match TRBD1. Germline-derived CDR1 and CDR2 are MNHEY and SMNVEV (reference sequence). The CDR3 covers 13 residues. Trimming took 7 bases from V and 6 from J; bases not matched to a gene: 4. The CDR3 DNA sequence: TGTGCCAGCACCGGACAGGGGGCAGCTGAAGCTTTCTTT. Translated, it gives CASTGQGAAEAFF.

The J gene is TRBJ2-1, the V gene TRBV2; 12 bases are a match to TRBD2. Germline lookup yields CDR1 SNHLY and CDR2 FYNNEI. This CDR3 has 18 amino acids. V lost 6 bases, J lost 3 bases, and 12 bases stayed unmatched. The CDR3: CASRSPGLAGPNYNEQFF. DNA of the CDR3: TGTGCCAGCAGGTCCCCGGGACTAGCGGGCCCGAACTACAATGAGCAGTTCTTC.

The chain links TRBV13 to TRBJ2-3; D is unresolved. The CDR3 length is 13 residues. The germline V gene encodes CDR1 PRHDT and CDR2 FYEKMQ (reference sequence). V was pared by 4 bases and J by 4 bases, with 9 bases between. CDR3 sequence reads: CASSSTVPDTQYF. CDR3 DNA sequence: TGTGCCAGCAGCTCGACTGTCCCAGATACGCAGTATTTT.

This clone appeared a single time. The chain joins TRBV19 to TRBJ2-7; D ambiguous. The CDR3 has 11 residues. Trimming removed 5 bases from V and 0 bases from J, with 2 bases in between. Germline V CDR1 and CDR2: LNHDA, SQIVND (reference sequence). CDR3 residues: CASSYSYEQYF. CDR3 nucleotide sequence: TGTGCCAGTAGTTACTCCTACGAGCAGTACTTC.

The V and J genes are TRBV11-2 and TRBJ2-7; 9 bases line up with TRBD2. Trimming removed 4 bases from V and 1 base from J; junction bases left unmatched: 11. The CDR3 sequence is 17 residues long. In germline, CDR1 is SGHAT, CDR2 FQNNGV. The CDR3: CASSSYPREGRSYEQYF. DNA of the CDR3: TGTGCCAGCAGCTCCTACCCGCGGGAGGGCCGATCCTACGAGCAGTACTTC.

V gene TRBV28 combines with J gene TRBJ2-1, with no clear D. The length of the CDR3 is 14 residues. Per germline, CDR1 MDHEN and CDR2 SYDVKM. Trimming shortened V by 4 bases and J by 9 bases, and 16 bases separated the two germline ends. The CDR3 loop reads CASSYASESSEQFF. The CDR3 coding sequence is TGTGCCAGCAGTTATGCATCTGAATCGAGTGAGCAGTTCTTC. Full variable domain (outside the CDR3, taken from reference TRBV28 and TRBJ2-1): DVKVTQSSRYLVKRTGEKVFLECVQDMDHENMFWYRQDPGLGLRLIYFSYDVKMKEKGDIPEGYSVSREKKERFSLILESASTNQTSMYLCASSYASESSEQFFGPGTRLTVL.

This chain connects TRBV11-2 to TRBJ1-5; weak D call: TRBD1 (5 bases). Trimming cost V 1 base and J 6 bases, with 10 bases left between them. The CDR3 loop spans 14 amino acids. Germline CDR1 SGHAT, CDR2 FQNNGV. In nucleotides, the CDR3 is TGTGCCAGCAGCTTAGCGGGGGAGAGTCAGCCCCAGCATTTT. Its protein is CASSLAGESQPQHF.

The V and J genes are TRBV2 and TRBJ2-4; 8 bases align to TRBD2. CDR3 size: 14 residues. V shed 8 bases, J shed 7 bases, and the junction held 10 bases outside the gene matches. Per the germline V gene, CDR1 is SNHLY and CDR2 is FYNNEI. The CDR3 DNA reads TGTGCCAGCTTCGGGACTAGTTTTGTGAACATTCAGTACTTC. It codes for CASFGTSFVNIQYF.

The CDR3 loop is CASSFMGLAGGGEQYF. In nucleotides, the CDR3 is TGTGCCAGCAGTTTCATGGGACTAGCGGGAGGGGGCGAGCAGTACTTC. The chain recombines TRBV28 with TRBJ2-7; 16 bases align to TRBD2. The ends lost 3 bases at V and 6 bases at J; junction bases unmatched: 5. CDR3 length equals 16 residues. Per the germline V gene, CDR1 is MDHEN and CDR2 is SYDVKM.

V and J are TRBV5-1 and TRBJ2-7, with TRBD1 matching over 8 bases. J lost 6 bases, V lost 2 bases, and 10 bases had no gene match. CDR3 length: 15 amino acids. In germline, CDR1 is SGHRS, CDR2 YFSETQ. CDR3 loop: CASSFLRAGGPEQYF. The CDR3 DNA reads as TGCGCCAGCAGCTTCCTTCGGGCAGGGGGCCCCGAGCAGTACTTC.